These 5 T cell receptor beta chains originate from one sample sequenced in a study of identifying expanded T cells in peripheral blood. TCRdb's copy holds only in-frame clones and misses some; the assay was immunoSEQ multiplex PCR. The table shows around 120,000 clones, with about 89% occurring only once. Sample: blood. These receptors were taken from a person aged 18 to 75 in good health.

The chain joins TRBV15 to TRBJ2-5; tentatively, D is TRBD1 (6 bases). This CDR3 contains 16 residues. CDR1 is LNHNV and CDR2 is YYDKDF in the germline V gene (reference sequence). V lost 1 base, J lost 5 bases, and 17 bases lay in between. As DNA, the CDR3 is TGTGCCACCAGCAGAGGCGAGGGGGATTATAGGGAGACCCAGTACTTC. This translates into CATSRGEGDYRETQYF. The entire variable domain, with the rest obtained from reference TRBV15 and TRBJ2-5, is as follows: DAMVIQNPRYQVTQFGKPVTLSCSQTLNHNVMYWYQQKSSQAPKLLFHYYDKDFNNEADTPDNFQSRRPNTSFCFLDIRSPGLGDTAMYLCATSRGEGDYRETQYFGPGTRLLVL.

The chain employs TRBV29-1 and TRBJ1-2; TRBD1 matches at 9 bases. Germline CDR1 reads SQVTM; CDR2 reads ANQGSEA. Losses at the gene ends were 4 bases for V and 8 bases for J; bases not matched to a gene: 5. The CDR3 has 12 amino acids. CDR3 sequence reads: CSVAGQGKGYTF. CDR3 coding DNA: TGCAGCGTTGCCGGACAGGGGAAGGGCTACACCTTC.

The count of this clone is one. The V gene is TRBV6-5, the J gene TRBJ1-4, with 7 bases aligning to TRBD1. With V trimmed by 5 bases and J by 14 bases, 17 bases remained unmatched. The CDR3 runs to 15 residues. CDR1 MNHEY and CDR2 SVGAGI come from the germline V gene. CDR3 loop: CASSPQTGALAGLFF. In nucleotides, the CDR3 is TGTGCCAGCAGTCCCCAAACAGGGGCCCTGGCCGGGCTGTTTTTT.

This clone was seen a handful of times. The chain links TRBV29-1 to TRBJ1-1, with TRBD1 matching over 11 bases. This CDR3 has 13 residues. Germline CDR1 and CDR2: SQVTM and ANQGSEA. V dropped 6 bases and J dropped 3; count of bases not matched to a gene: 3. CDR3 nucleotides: TGCAGCGTGGGACAGGGGGTATACACTGAAGCTTTCTTT. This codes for CSVGQGVYTEAFF.

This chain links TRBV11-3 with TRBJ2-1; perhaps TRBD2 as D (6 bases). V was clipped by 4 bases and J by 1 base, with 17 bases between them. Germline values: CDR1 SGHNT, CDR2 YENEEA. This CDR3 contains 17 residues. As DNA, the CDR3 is TGTGCCAGCAGCTCGACTAAGGGACGGGGGTCCTACAATGAGCAGTTCTTC. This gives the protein CASSSTKGRGSYNEQFF.